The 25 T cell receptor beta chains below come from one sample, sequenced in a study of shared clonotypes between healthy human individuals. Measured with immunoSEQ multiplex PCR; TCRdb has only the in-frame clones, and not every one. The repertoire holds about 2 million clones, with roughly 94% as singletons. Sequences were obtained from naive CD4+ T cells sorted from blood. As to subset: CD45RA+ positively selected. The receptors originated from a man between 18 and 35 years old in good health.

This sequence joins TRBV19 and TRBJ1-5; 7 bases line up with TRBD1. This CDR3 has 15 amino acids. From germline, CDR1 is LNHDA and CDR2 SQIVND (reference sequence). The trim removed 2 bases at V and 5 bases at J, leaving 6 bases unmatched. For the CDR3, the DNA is TGTGCCAGTAGTATAATGGCAGGGGGGGATCAGCCCCAGCATTTT. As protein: CASSIMAGGDQPQHF.

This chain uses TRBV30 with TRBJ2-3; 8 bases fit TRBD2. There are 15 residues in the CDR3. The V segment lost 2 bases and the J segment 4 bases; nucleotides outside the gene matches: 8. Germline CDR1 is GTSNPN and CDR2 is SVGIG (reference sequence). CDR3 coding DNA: TGTGCCTGGAGTCCGAGCGGGAGTAGGGCAGATACGCAGTATTTT. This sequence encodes CAWSPSGSRADTQYF.

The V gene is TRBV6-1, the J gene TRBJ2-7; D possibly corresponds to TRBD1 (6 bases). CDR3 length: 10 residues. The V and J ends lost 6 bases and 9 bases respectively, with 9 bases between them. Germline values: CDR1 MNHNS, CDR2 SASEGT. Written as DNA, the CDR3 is TGTGCCAGCAGCGGACAGCGGCAGTACTTC. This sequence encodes CASSGQRQYF.

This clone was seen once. The CDR3 bases are TGCGCCAGCAGCCCCACCGGGCTGGGGTTAGGTGGCTACACCTTC. This gives the protein CASSPTGLGLGGYTF. The chain couples TRBV5-1 to TRBJ1-2; D unclear. The CDR3 covers 15 residues. Trimming left V 4 bases short and J 7 bases short, with 20 bases between. Germline V lookup: CDR1 SGHRS, CDR2 YFSETQ.

The CDR3 DNA is TGTGCCAGCTCACCACCGGGTAGCGGGAGCGCCTACGAGCAGTACTTC. It codes for CASSPPGSGSAYEQYF. The rearrangement uses TRBV18 and TRBJ2-7, with 9 bases aligning to TRBD2. Per germline, CDR1 KGHSH and CDR2 LQKENI. The CDR3 totals 16 residues. V gave up 0 bases and J gave up 2 bases; unmatched junction bases: 5.

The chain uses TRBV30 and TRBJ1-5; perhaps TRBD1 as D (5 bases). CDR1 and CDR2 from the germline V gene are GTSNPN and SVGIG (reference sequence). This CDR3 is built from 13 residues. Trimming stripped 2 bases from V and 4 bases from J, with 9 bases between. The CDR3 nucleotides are TGTGCCTGGAGTAAACAGGCTAATCAGCCCCAGCATTTT. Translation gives CAWSKQANQPQHF.

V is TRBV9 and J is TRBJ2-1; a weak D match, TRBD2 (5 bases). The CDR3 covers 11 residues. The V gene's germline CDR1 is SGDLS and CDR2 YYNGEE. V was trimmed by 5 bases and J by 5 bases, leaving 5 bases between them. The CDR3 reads CASRRDNEQFF. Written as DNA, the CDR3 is TGTGCCAGCAGGAGGGACAATGAGCAGTTCTTC.

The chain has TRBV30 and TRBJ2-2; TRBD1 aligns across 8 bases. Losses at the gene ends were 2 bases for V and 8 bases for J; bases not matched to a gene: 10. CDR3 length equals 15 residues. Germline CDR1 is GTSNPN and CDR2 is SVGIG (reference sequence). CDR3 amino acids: CAWSFTRQGIGELFF. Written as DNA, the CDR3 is TGTGCCTGGAGTTTCACTAGACAGGGGATTGGGGAGCTGTTTTTT.

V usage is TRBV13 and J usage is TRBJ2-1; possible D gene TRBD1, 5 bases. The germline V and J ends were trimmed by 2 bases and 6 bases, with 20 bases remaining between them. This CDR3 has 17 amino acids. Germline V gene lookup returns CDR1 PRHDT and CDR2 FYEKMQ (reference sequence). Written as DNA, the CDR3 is TGTGCCAGCAGCTTAAGGGGCCCGGACGCGTTAGGCAATGAGCAGTTCTTC. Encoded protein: CASSLRGPDALGNEQFF.

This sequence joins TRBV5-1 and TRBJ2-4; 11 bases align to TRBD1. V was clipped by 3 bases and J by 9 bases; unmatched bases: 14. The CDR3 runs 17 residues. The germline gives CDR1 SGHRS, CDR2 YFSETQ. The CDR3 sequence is CASSSGTWTGGVSIQYF. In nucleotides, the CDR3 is TGCGCCAGCAGCTCGGGAACTTGGACAGGGGGCGTAAGCATTCAGTACTTC. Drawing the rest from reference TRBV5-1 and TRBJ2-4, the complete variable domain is KAGVTQTPRYLIKTRGQQVTLSCSPISGHRSVSWYQQTPGQGLQFLFEYFSETQRNKGNFPGRFSGRQFSNSRSEMNVSTLELGDSALYLCASSSGTWTGGVSIQYFGAGTRLSVL.

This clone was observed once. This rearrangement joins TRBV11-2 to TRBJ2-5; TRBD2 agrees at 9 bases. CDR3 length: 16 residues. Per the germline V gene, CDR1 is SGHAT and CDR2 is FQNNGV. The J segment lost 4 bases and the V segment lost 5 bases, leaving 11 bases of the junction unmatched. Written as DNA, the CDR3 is TGTGCCAGCAGCCCTCGTAAGCGGGGGGCCGTAGAGACCCAGTACTTC. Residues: CASSPRKRGAVETQYF.

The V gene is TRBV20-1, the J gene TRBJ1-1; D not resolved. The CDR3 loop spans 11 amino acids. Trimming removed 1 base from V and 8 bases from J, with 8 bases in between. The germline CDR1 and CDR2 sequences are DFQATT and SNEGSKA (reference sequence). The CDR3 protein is CSARGAGEAFF. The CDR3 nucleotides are TGCAGTGCTAGAGGGGCGGGCGAAGCTTTCTTT.

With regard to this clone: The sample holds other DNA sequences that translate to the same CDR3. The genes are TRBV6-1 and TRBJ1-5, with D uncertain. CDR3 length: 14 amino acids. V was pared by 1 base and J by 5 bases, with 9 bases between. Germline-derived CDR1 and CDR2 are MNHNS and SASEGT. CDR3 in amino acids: CASSEGGRDQPQHF. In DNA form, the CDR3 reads TGTGCCAGCAGTGAAGGAGGACGGGATCAGCCCCAGCATTTT.

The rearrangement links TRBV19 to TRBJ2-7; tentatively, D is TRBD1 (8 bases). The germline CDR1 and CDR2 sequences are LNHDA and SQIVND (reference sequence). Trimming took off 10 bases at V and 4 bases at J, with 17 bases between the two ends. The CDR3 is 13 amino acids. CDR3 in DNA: TGTGCCACCACAGGGGGGGCGAAATACGAGCAGTACTTC. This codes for CATTGGAKYEQYF. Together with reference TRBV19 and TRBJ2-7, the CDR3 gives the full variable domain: DGGITQSPKYLFRKEGQNVTLSCEQNLNHDAMYWYRQDPGQGLRLIYYSQIVNDFQKGDIAEGYSVSREKKESFPLTVTSAQKNPTAFYLCATTGGAKYEQYFGPGTRLTVT.

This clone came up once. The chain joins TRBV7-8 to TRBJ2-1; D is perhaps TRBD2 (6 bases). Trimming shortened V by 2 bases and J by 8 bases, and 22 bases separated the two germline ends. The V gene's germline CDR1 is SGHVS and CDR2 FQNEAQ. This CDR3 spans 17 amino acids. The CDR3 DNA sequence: TGTGCCAGCAGCTTATTGGACGGATCAGCTACTAGCTATGAGCAGTTCTTC. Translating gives CASSLLDGSATSYEQFF.

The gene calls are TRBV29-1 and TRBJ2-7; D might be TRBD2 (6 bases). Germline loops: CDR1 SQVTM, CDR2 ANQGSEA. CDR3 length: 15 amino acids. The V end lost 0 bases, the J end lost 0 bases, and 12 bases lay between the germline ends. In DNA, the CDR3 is TGCAGCGTTGAAGATCGCGCGGGAAACTCCTACGAGCAGTACTTC. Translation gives CSVEDRAGNSYEQYF.

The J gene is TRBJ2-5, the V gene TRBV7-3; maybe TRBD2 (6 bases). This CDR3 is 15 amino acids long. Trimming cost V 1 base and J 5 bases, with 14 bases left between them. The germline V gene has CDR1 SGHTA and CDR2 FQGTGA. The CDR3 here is CASSLIGGEDETQYF. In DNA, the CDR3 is TGTGCCAGCAGCTTAATAGGAGGGGAGGATGAGACCCAGTACTTC. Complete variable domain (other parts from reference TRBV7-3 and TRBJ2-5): GAGVSQTPSNKVTEKGKYVELRCDPISGHTALYWYRQSLGQGPEFLIYFQGTGAADDSGLPNDRFFAVRPEGSVSTLKIQRTERGDSAVYLCASSLIGGEDETQYFGPGTRLLVL.

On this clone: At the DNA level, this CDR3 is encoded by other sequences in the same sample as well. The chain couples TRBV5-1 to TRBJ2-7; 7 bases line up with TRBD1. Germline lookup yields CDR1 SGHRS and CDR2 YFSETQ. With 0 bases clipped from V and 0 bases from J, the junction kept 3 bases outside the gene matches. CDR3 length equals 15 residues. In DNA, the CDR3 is TGCGCCAGCAGCTTGGCCGCAGGGGGCTCCTACGAGCAGTACTTC. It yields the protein CASSLAAGGSYEQYF.

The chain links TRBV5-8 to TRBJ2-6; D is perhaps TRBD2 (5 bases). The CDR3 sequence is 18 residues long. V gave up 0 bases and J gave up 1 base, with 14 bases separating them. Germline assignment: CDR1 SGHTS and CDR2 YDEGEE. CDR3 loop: CASSLGEGSQSGANVLTF. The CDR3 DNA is TGTGCCAGCAGCTTGGGTGAGGGCAGTCAATCTGGGGCCAACGTCCTGACTTTC.

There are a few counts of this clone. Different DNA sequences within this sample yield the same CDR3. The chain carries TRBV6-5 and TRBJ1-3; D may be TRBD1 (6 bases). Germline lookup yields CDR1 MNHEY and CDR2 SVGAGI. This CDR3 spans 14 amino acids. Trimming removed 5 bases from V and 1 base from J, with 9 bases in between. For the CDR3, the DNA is TGTGCCAGCAGTCGCACAGGGTCTGGAAACACCATATATTTT. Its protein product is CASSRTGSGNTIYF.

The CDR3 nucleotides read TGCAGCGTTGCGGGGGGCCGGGGAAGCGAGCAGTTCTTC. It encodes CSVAGGRGSEQFF. This chain connects TRBV29-1 to TRBJ2-1, with D perhaps TRBD2 (7 bases). Germline V gene lookup returns CDR1 SQVTM and CDR2 ANQGSEA. The CDR3 has 13 amino acids. The germline V and J ends were trimmed by 4 bases and 10 bases, with 17 bases remaining between them.

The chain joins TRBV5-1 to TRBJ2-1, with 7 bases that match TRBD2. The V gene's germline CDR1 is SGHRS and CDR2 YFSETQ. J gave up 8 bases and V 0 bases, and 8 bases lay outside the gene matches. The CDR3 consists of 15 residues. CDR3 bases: TGCGCCAGCAGCTTGGGGCCTAGCGGAGGGGATGAGCAGTTCTTC. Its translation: CASSLGPSGGDEQFF. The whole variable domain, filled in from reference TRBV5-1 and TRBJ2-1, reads KAGVTQTPRYLIKTRGQQVTLSCSPISGHRSVSWYQQTPGQGLQFLFEYFSETQRNKGNFPGRFSGRQFSNSRSEMNVSTLELGDSALYLCASSLGPSGGDEQFFGPGTRLTVL.

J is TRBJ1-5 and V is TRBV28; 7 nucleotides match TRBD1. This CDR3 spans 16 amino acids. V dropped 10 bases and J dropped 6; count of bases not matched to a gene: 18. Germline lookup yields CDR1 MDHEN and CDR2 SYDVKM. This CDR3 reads CAIQGGGTGASQPQHF. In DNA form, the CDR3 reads TGTGCCATCCAGGGGGGGGGTACAGGGGCGAGTCAGCCCCAGCATTTT.

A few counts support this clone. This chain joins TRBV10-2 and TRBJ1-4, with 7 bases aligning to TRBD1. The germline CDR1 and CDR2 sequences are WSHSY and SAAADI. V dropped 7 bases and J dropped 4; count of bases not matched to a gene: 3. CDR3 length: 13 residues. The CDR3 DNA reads TGCGCCAGCATAGGACAGGATAATGAAAAACTGTTTTTT. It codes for CASIGQDNEKLFF.

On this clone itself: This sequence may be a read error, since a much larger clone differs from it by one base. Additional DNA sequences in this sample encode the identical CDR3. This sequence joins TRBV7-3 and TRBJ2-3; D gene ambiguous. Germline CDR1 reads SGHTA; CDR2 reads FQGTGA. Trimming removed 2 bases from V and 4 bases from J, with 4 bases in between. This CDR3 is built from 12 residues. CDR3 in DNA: TGTGCCAGCAGCTTAGGGCCAGATACGCAGTATTTT. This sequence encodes CASSLGPDTQYF.